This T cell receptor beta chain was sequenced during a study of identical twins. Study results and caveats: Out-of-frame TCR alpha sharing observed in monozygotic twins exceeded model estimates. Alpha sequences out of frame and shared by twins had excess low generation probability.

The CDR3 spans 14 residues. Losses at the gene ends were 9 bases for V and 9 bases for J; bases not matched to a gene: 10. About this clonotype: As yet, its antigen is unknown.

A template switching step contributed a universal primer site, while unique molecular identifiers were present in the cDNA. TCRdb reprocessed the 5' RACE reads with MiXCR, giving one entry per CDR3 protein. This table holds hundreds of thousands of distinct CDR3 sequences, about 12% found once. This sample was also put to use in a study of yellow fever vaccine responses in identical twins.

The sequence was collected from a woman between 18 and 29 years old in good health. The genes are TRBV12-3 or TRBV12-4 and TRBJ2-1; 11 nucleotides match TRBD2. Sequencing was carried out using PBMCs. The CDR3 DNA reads TGTGCCAGTAGCACTAGCGGGAGTTACCTTGAGCAGTTCTTC. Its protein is CASSTSGSYLEQFF.